Each of the 9 T cell receptor beta chains below was sequenced from the same sample in a study of human T cells and chemical hapten exposure. This sample's time point: patch test 3, about 24 weeks after DPC sensitization. Treatment: therapeutic diphenylcyclopropenone sensitization with weekly scalp DPC. TCRdb itself ran the RACE reads through MiXCR, one entry per CDR3 protein. The sample lists 210,000 or so distinct CDR3 sequences; under 30% were seen once. The material sequenced was whole blood, taken in connection with sensitization to the hapten diphenylcyclopropenone (DPC). These receptors were obtained from a woman aged 40 to 50 with alopecia areata. Some clones in this sample may be carry-over from other donors' samples.

This chain uses TRBV4-1 with TRBJ1-3; no reliable D call. The germline V and J ends were trimmed by 7 bases and 0 bases, with 13 bases remaining between them. The CDR3 loop spans 15 amino acids. CDR1 is MGHRA and CDR2 is YSYEKL in the germline V gene. As DNA, the CDR3 is TGCGCCAGCACCCCAATGGTCCTCTCTGGAAACACCATATATTTT. Protein: CASTPMVLSGNTIYF.

There are a few counts of this clonotype. The V call is TRBV15, the J call TRBJ2-1; no clear D gene. V was cut by 6 bases and J by 2 bases, with 5 bases left in between. This CDR3 spans 12 amino acids. Germline assignment: CDR1 LNHNV and CDR2 YYDKDF (reference sequence). CDR3 protein: CATRGPYNEQFF. The DNA of the CDR3 is TGTGCCACCAGGGGTCCCTACAATGAGCAGTTCTTC.

The V gene is TRBV20-1, the J gene TRBJ2-3, with 9 bases lining up with TRBD1. V lost 3 bases and J lost 3; bases outside the gene matches: 7. The germline CDR1 and CDR2 sequences are DFQATT and SNEGSKA (reference sequence). The CDR3 runs 15 residues. CDR3 residues: CSASPYRGRTDTQYF. As DNA, the CDR3 is TGCAGTGCTAGCCCCTACAGGGGGCGGACAGATACGCAGTATTTT.

This clonotype was recorded a few times. This chain joins TRBV5-1 and TRBJ1-1; D is possibly TRBD1 (6 bases). Trimming took 3 bases from V and 6 from J, leaving 15 bases between them. The CDR3 is 14 residues long. Germline CDR1 reads SGHRS; CDR2 reads YFSETQ. The CDR3 here is CASSSTDSIAEAFF. CDR3 nucleotides: TGCGCCAGCAGCTCAACGGACAGTATCGCTGAAGCTTTCTTT.

This clonotype has just a few counts. The chain carries TRBV28 and TRBJ2-2; tentatively, D is TRBD1 (5 bases). From germline, CDR1 is MDHEN and CDR2 SYDVKM. Between the trimmed V and J ends, which lost 6 bases and 7 bases, there was a span of 9 bases. This CDR3 has 12 residues. The CDR3 DNA is TGTGCCAGCAGGCAGACAGTCGGGGAGCTGTTTTTT. This encodes CASRQTVGELFF. The variable domain in full, completed from reference TRBV28 and TRBJ2-2, reads DVKVTQSSRYLVKRTGEKVFLECVQDMDHENMFWYRQDPGLGLRLIYFSYDVKMKEKGDIPEGYSVSREKKERFSLILESASTNQTSMYLCASRQTVGELFFGEGSRLTVL.

The chain couples TRBV29-1 to TRBJ1-2; the D gene is possibly TRBD1 (5 bases). The CDR3 is 17 residues long. The germline V gene encodes CDR1 SQVTM and CDR2 ANQGSEA. Between the trimmed V and J ends, which lost 0 bases and 5 bases, there was a span of 22 bases. The CDR3 DNA follows: TGCAGCGTTGAAGACACAGTGCCGACCCGCCGGGGGTATGGCTACACCTTC. This sequence encodes CSVEDTVPTRRGYGYTF.

This clonotype was detected ten times or more. V and J are TRBV29-1 and TRBJ2-5; TRBD2 aligns across 7 bases. The J segment lost 7 bases and the V segment lost 6 bases, leaving 14 bases of the junction unmatched. The CDR3 runs 14 residues. The germline CDR1 and CDR2 sequences are SQVTM and ANQGSEA. CDR3 residues: CSVAGIRGDATQYF. The CDR3 region has the DNA TGCAGCGTCGCCGGTATACGGGGGGACGCGACCCAGTACTTC.

This clonotype has only a few counts. The CDR3 is CASSQANNEQFF. The CDR3 DNA sequence: TGTGCCAGCAGCCAGGCAAACAATGAGCAGTTCTTC. This chain uses TRBV3-1 with TRBJ2-1; D gene unclear. The V end lost 3 bases, the J end lost 5 bases, and 5 bases lay between the germline ends. CDR1 and CDR2 (germline): LGHDT, YNNKEL (reference sequence). CDR3 length: 12 residues.

The chain has TRBV4-3 and TRBJ2-3, with a tentative D call TRBD2 (5 bases). The CDR3 is 17 amino acids. Trimming took 0 bases from V and 4 from J, leaving 17 bases between them. Looked up from germline, CDR1 is LGHNA and CDR2 is YSLEER. This CDR3 is CASSQDARGLRADTQYF. DNA for the CDR3: TGCGCCAGCAGCCAAGATGCAAGAGGGCTCCGAGCAGATACGCAGTATTTT.